The 17 T cell receptor beta chains below all came from one sample that was sequenced in a study of shared clonotypes between healthy human individuals. TCRdb's copy holds only in-frame clones and misses some; the assay was immunoSEQ multiplex PCR. This sample yields about 2 million clones, of which around 96% are seen a single time; around 1% belongs to the top ten. CD8 cells regarded as naive lacked CD45RO, were positively chosen for CCR7, and omitted terminally differentiated effector memory CD45RA+ cells. Sequenced material: naive CD8+ T cells sorted from blood. Receptors were obtained from a man younger than 30 in good health.

The chain couples TRBV5-1 to TRBJ2-3; 8 bases match TRBD2. Germline-derived CDR1 and CDR2 are SGHRS and YFSETQ. The J segment lost 3 bases and the V segment lost 0 bases, leaving 12 bases of the junction unmatched. This CDR3 is built from 18 residues. The chain's CDR3 is CASSLAPSGGWVTDTQYF. CDR3 in DNA: TGCGCCAGCAGCTTGGCCCCAAGCGGGGGTTGGGTTACAGATACGCAGTATTTT.

Concerning this clone itself: Other DNA sequences of this sample code for an identical CDR3. The chain carries TRBV5-1 and TRBJ1-2, with 7 bases lining up with TRBD1. J lost 4 bases, V lost 0 bases, and 0 bases had no gene match. Per germline, CDR1 SGHRS and CDR2 YFSETQ. The CDR3 totals 13 residues. The CDR3 is CASSLAGGYGYTF. The CDR3 nucleotides read TGCGCCAGCAGCTTGGCAGGGGGCTATGGCTACACCTTC.

The chain recombines TRBV27 with TRBJ2-1; D remains unclear. Germline V lookup: CDR1 MNHEY, CDR2 SMNVEV (reference sequence). The ends were cut back, 2 bases at V and 7 bases at J, with 12 bases in the middle. The CDR3 runs to 14 residues. Here the CDR3 reads CASSLHPIRNEQFF. CDR3 sequence (DNA): TGTGCCAGCAGTTTACACCCGATTAGGAATGAGCAGTTCTTC.

This chain links TRBV4-1 with TRBJ2-7; 10 positions agree with TRBD1. The CDR3 runs 16 residues. CDR1 is MGHRA, CDR2 YSYEKL, per germline. V was pared by 2 bases and J by 2 bases, with 6 bases of the junction left unmatched. This chain's CDR3 is CASSQPGTGDPYEQYF. The DNA for the CDR3 is TGCGCCAGCAGCCAACCCGGGACAGGGGACCCCTACGAGCAGTACTTC.

The rearrangement uses TRBV9 and TRBJ2-7, with 9 positions matching TRBD1. Germline V CDR1 and CDR2: SGDLS, YYNGEE. V was clipped by 4 bases and J by 3 bases; unmatched bases: 5. CDR3 length: 14 amino acids. The CDR3 sequence: CASSHTGGDYEQYF. Written as DNA, the CDR3 is TGTGCCAGCAGCCACACAGGGGGCGACTACGAGCAGTACTTC.

The CDR3 sequence is CASSLVADSFYEQYF. The CDR3 DNA reads as TGTGCCAGCAGCTTGGTAGCTGACAGCTTCTACGAGCAGTACTTC. The rearrangement joins TRBV5-5 to TRBJ2-7; TRBD1 might be the D (5 bases). V dropped 0 bases and J dropped 3 bases, with 13 bases sitting between them. CDR1 SGHKS and CDR2 YYEKEE come from the germline V gene (reference sequence). The CDR3 runs to 15 residues. The variable domain in full, with the rest retrieved from reference TRBV5-5 and TRBJ2-7, is DAGVTQSPTHLIKTRGQQVTLRCSPISGHKSVSWYQQVLGQGPQFIFQYYEKEERGRGNFPDRFSARQFPNYSSELNVNALLLGDSALYLCASSLVADSFYEQYFGPGTRLTVT.

The rearrangement uses TRBV19 and TRBJ2-4; 9 bases match TRBD2. CDR3 length: 14 residues. Germline CDR1 is LNHDA and CDR2 is SQIVND (reference sequence). The trim removed 10 bases at V and 4 bases at J, leaving 8 bases unmatched. In DNA form, the CDR3 reads TGTGCCACCCGACCGGCGGGGGGGAAAAACATTCAGTACTTC. Amino acids: CATRPAGGKNIQYF.

This chain joins TRBV7-9 and TRBJ2-2; D is ambiguous. Trimming removed 5 bases at V and 4 bases at J, with 17 bases between. The CDR3 length is 16 residues. Germline values: CDR1 SEHNR, CDR2 FQNEAQ (reference sequence). The CDR3 here is CASSQTLGLVTGELFF. The CDR3 nucleotides read TGTGCCAGCAGCCAAACGCTAGGGCTGGTCACCGGGGAGCTGTTTTTT.

The chain is built from TRBV5-4 and TRBJ2-1, with 9 bases identical to TRBD2. CDR1 and CDR2 (germline): SGHNT, YYREEE (reference sequence). The V and J ends lost 1 base and 3 bases, in that order; junction bases with no gene match: 11. This CDR3 has 18 residues. In nucleotides, the CDR3 is TGTGCCAGCAGCTTGCAAGCCGGGACTAGCTGGGACTACAATGAGCAGTTCTTC. It codes for CASSLQAGTSWDYNEQFF.

V is TRBV5-1 and J is TRBJ1-1; D is unclear. The length of the CDR3 is 14 residues. V gave up 6 bases and J gave up 4 bases, with 16 bases separating them. CDR1 is SGHRS and CDR2 is YFSETQ in the germline V gene. The CDR3 loop reads CASTPDGPSTEAFF. DNA of the CDR3: TGCGCCAGCACCCCTGACGGGCCGAGCACTGAAGCTTTCTTT.

The chain is built from TRBV7-6 and TRBJ2-1; no clear D gene. V was clipped by 1 base and J by 9 bases, with 7 bases between them. This CDR3 comprises 12 residues. Germline loops: CDR1 SGHVS, CDR2 FNYEAQ. The CDR3: CASSLEGAEQFF. CDR3 nucleotide sequence: TGTGCCAGCAGCTTAGAGGGTGCTGAGCAGTTCTTC.

The J gene is TRBJ2-2, the V gene TRBV4-3, with D hard to call. The CDR3 is 16 residues long. V was trimmed by 0 bases and J by 6 bases, leaving 14 bases between them. Germline lookup yields CDR1 LGHNA and CDR2 YSLEER. As DNA, the CDR3 is TGCGCCAGCAGCCAAGACGTGGATGGGCTAGCCGGGGAGCTGTTTTTT. Its protein is CASSQDVDGLAGELFF.

The chain links TRBV28 to TRBJ1-5; 8 positions match TRBD1. V trimming: 2 bases; J trimming: 6 bases; junction bases outside the gene matches: 3. This CDR3 comprises 14 residues. Germline V CDR1 and CDR2: MDHEN, SYDVKM. The CDR3 here is CASSLRQGIQPQHF. In DNA, the CDR3 is TGTGCCAGCAGTTTACGACAGGGGATTCAGCCCCAGCATTTT.

A word on this clone: The sample holds other DNA sequences that translate to the same CDR3. The CDR3 loop is CASSIDLEQPQHF. DNA of the CDR3: TGTGCCAGTAGTATAGATCTGGAACAGCCCCAGCATTTT. The V and J genes are TRBV19 and TRBJ1-5, with D hard to call. The V gene's germline CDR1 is LNHDA and CDR2 SQIVND (reference sequence). The CDR3 extends over 13 amino acids. Trimming took 0 bases from V and 7 from J, leaving 7 bases between them.

The chain uses TRBV19 and TRBJ2-7; 7 nucleotides line up with TRBD1. The CDR3 spans 16 residues. Trimming at V came to 6 bases and at J to 6 bases, leaving 17 bases not matched to a gene. From germline, CDR1 is LNHDA and CDR2 SQIVND (reference sequence). CDR3 bases: TGTGCCAGTAGCCTATTAAGCACAGGGGACCTACGCGAGCAGTACTTC. Amino acids: CASSLLSTGDLREQYF.

The chain uses TRBV27 and TRBJ2-3; a possible D gene is TRBD2 (5 bases). V was shortened by 0 bases and J by 3 bases, with 16 bases between the two germline ends. Germline V gene sequence: CDR1 MNHEY, CDR2 SMNVEV (reference sequence). The CDR3 is 17 amino acids. The CDR3 spells CASSLSLLEIRTDTQYF. The CDR3 coding sequence is TGTGCCAGCAGTTTATCCTTACTAGAAATCAGGACAGATACGCAGTATTTT.

The chain uses TRBV5-4 and TRBJ2-3; 10 bases fit TRBD2. Germline loops: CDR1 SGHNT, CDR2 YYREEE (reference sequence). With V trimmed by 4 bases and J by 5 bases, 4 bases remained unmatched. The length of the CDR3 is 14 residues. DNA for the CDR3: TGTGCCAGCAGCAGCGGACTAGCGGTAGATACGCAGTATTTT. Protein product: CASSSGLAVDTQYF.